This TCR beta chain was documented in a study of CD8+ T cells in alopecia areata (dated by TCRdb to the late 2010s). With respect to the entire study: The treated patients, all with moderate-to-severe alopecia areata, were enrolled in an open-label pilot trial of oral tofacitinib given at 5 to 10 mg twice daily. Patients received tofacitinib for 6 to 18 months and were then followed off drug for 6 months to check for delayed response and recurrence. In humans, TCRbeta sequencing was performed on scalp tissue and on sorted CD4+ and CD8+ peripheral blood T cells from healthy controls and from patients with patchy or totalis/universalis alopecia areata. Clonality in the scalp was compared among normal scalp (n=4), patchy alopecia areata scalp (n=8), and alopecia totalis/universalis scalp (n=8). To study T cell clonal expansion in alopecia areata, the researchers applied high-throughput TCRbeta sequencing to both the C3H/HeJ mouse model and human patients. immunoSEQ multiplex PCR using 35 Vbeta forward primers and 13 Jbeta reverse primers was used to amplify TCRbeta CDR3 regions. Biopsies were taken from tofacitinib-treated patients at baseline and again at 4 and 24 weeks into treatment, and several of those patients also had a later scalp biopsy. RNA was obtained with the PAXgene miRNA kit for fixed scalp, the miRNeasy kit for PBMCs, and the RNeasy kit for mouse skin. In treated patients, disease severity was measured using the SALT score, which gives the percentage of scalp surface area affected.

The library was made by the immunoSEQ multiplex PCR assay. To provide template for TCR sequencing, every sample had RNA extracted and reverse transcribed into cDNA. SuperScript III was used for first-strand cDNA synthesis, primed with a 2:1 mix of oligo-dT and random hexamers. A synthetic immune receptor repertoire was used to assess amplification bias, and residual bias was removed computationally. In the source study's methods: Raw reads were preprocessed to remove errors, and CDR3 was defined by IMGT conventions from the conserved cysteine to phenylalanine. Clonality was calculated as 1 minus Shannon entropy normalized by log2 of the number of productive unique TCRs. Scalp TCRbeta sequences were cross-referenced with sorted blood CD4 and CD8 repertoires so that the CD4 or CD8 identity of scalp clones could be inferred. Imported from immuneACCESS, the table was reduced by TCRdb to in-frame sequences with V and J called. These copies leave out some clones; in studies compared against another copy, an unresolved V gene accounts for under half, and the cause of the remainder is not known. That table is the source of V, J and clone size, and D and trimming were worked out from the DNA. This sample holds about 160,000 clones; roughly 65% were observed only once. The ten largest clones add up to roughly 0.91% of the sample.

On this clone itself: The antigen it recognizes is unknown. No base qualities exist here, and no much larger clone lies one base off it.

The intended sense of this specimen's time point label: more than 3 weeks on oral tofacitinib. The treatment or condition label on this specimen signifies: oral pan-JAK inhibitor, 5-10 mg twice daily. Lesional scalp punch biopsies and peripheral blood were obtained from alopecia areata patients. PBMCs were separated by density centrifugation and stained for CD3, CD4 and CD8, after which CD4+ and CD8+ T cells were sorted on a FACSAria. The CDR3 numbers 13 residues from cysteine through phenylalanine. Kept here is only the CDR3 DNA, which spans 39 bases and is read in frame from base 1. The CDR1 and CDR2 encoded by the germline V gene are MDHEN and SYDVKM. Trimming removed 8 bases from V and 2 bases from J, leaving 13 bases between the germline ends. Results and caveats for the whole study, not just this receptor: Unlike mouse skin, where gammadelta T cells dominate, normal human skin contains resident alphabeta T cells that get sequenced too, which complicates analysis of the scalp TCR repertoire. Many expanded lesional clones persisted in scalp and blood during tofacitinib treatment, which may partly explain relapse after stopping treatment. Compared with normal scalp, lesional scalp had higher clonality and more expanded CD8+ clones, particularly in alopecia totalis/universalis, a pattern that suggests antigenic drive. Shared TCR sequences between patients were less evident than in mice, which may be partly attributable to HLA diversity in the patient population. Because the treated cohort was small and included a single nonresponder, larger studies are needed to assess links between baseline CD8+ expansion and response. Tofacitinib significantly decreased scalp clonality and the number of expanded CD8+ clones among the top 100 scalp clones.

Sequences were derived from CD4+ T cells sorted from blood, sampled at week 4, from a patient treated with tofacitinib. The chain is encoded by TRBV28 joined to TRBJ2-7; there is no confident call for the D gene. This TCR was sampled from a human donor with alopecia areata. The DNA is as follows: TGTGCCAGCGGAGAAATCGTTCCCTACGAGCAGTACTTC. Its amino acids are CASGEIVPYEQYF.